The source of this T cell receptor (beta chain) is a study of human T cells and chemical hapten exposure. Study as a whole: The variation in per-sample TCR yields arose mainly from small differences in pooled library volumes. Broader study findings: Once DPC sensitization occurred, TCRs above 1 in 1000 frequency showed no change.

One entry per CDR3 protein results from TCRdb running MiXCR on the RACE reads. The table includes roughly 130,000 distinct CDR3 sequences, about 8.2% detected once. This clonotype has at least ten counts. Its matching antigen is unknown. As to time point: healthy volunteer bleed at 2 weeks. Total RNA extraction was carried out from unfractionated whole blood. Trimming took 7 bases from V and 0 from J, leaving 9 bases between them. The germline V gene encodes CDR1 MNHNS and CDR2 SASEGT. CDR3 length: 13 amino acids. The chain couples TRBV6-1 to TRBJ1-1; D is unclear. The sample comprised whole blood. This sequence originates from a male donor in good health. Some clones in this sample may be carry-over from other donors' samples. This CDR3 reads CASTGDLNTEAFF. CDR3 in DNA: TGTGCCAGCACTGGAGATTTGAACACTGAAGCTTTCTTT.